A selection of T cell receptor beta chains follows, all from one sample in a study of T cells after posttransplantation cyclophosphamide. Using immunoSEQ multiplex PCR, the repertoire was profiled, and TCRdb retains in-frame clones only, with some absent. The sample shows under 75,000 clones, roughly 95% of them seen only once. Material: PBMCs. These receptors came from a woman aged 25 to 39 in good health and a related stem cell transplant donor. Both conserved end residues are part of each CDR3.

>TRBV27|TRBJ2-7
CASSLSSRGLTYEQYF
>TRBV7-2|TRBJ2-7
CASSLVAGDPYEQYF
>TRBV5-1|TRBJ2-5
CASRMGVDQYF
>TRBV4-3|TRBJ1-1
CASSQRGTLNTEAFF
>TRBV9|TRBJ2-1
CASSAHTSGRTTEQFF
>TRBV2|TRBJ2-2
CASSPRGGGVGELFF
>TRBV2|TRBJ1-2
CASTTGPPGYTF
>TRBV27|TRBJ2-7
CASRTGTGIYYEQYF
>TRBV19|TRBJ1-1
CASSEQGGEAFF
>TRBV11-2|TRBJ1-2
CASSLERGSPNYGYTF
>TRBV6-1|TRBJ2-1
CASSSGLEAYNEQFF
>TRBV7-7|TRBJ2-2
CASRPTLTGELFF
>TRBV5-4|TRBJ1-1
CASRGGTGYTEAFF
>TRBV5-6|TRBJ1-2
CASSLDFTYGYTF
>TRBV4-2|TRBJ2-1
CASSQVPKGQYNEQFF
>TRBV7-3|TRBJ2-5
CASSPTGAAGETQYF
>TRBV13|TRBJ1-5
CASRLSRGRQSGNQPQHF
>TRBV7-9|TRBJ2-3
CASSLGSPSTDTQYF
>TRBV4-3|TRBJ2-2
CASSESDGLTTGELFF
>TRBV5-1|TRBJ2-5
CASSLMDARQETQYF
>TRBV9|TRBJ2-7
CASSPRLAGATYEQYF
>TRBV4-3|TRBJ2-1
CASSQDDLAGGRYEQFF
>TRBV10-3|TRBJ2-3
CAISAGLAGTDTQYF
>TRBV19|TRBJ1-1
CASRQGRATEAFF
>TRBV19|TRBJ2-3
CASSIELAATDTQYF
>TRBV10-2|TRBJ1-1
CASSEQGARTEAFF
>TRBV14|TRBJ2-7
CASSQGWAGWGYEQYF
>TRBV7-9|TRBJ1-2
CASSPGDYGYTF
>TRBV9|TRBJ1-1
CASSVQVNTEAFF
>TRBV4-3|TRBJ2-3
CASSQSRLAGYTQYF
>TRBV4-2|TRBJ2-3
CASSPMPGGTDTQYF
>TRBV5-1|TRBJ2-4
CASSAQAAWSADNIQYF
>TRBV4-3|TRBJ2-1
CASSPGGVSPSYNEQFF
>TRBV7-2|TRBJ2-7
CASSLEASGVYEQYF
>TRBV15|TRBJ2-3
CATSQGQPTDTQYF
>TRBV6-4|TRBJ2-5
CASSEASGGQETQYF
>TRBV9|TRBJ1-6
CASSVDDPGRNSPLHF